The next 21 T cell receptor beta chains were all read from a single sample in a study of radiation and T cells in renal cell carcinoma (TCRdb year 2020). This specimen's time point label, per the study, means: blood 4 weeks post-SBRT, at nephrectomy. The sample's treatment or condition, from its label and the paper: 15 Gy SBRT to primary tumor, nephrectomy 4 weeks later. The library relied on the immunoSEQ multiplex PCR assay. The clones in this table, taken by TCRdb from immuneACCESS, are in-frame only. Not every clone is retained; where verified, under half of the shortfall comes from an unresolved V gene, and the cause of the rest is unknown. Recorded for this sample are about 83,000 clones; 70% to 90% of them occurred a single time. About 2.5% of the sample lies in the top ten. Here the sequenced sample was blood, taken from a patient whose treatment included radiotherapy and nephrectomy. These receptors all stem from a woman aged 60 to 75 with renal cell carcinoma.

The genes are TRBV5-6 and TRBJ1-2; D gene uncertain. Trimming removed 2 bases from V and 6 bases from J, with 11 bases in between. CDR3 length: 13 residues. CDR1 is SGHDT, CDR2 YYEEEE, per germline. This CDR3 is CASSFPGRDGYTF. CDR3 coding DNA: TGTGCCAGCAGCTTCCCGGGAAGGGATGGCTACACCTTC.

This clone was observed a single time. The chain carries TRBV6-1 and TRBJ2-7, with 11 bases aligning to TRBD1. CDR3 length: 14 residues. Germline lookup yields CDR1 MNHNS and CDR2 SASEGT. V shed 4 bases and J 3 bases; nucleotides not matched to a gene: 2. CDR3 bases: TGTGCCAGCAGTGCCGGGACAGGGGGCTACGAGCAGTACTTC. This translates into CASSAGTGGYEQYF.

This sequence joins TRBV19 and TRBJ1-5, with a possible D match to TRBD1 (5 bases). Trimming shortened V by 5 bases and J by 1 base, and 15 bases separated the two germline ends. This CDR3 has 16 residues. Germline V gene sequence: CDR1 LNHDA, CDR2 SQIVND (reference sequence). The CDR3 spells CASSGGWGDSNQPQHF. CDR3 sequence (DNA): TGTGCCAGTAGTGGGGGTTGGGGGGACAGCAATCAGCCCCAGCATTTT.

J is TRBJ2-1 and V is TRBV6-5; possibly TRBD1 for D (6 bases). V dropped 6 bases and J dropped 0 bases, with 12 bases sitting between them. The CDR3 has 15 amino acids. Germline lookup yields CDR1 MNHEY and CDR2 SVGAGI. The CDR3 protein is CASSYQGSSYNEQFF. The CDR3 nucleotides are TGTGCCAGCAGCTACCAGGGGAGCTCCTACAATGAGCAGTTCTTC.

This rearrangement joins TRBV4-1 to TRBJ1-4; weak D call: TRBD1 (5 bases). This CDR3 has 14 amino acids. The V gene's germline CDR1 is MGHRA and CDR2 YSYEKL. V was trimmed by 6 bases and J by 4 bases, leaving 12 bases between them. The CDR3 loop is CASRSGTGNEKLFF. The CDR3 DNA reads TGCGCCAGCAGATCCGGGACCGGTAATGAAAAACTGTTTTTT.

There are a few counts of this clone. This chain links TRBV28 with TRBJ2-2, with D unresolved. Germline V gene data show CDR1 as MDHEN and CDR2 as SYDVKM. The germline V and J ends were trimmed by 7 bases and 4 bases, with 4 bases remaining between them. The CDR3 loop spans 11 amino acids. This CDR3 is CASIATGELFF. The DNA of the CDR3 is TGTGCCAGCATCGCCACCGGGGAGCTGTTTTTT.

This chain links TRBV4-1 with TRBJ2-7, with a weak D call TRBD1 (6 bases). In germline, CDR1 is MGHRA, CDR2 YSYEKL. The V and J ends lost 11 bases and 0 bases respectively, with 14 bases between them. The CDR3 spans 13 residues. The CDR3 coding sequence is TGCGCCGTACCGGGACAAAGCTCCTACGAGCAGTACTTC. Encoded protein: CAVPGQSSYEQYF.

CDR3 DNA: TGTGCCAGCAGTTTACAGGGGTTTAAGGGGGGGCAGTACTTC. This translates into CASSLQGFKGGQYF. V gene TRBV28 combines with J gene TRBJ2-7; D may correspond to TRBD1 or TRBD2 (6 bases each). V shed 2 bases and J shed 9 bases, with 17 bases lying between them. This CDR3 comprises 14 residues. Per the germline V gene, CDR1 is MDHEN and CDR2 is SYDVKM.

This clone was observed once. This CDR3 reads CASSGGLETQYF. The CDR3 region has the DNA TGTGCCAGTAGCGGAGGGTTGGAGACCCAGTACTTC. This sequence joins TRBV19 and TRBJ2-5; D might be TRBD2 (6 bases). The CDR3 spans 12 residues. Per the germline V gene, CDR1 is LNHDA and CDR2 is SQIVND (reference sequence). The V end lost 6 bases, the J end lost 5 bases, and 10 bases lay between the germline ends.

This chain joins TRBV5-6 and TRBJ1-6, with a weak D call TRBD1 (6 bases). Trimming took off 0 bases at V and 4 bases at J, with 8 bases between the two ends. Germline-derived CDR1 and CDR2 are SGHDT and YYEEEE. The CDR3 consists of 15 residues. In DNA, the CDR3 is TGTGCCAGCAGCTTGGGACAGGATTATAATTCACCCCTCCACTTT. The encoded protein is CASSLGQDYNSPLHF.

The chain employs TRBV7-6 and TRBJ1-5, with D perhaps matching TRBD1 (5 bases). With 4 bases removed from V and 0 bases from J, the gap between germline ends came to 7 bases. The CDR3 consists of 14 residues. Germline values: CDR1 SGHVS, CDR2 FNYEAQ. CDR3 DNA sequence: TGTGCCAGCAGCTCGGGACCTAGCAATCAGCCCCAGCATTTT. The encoded protein is CASSSGPSNQPQHF.

The rearrangement links TRBV16 to TRBJ2-3; D gene ambiguous. CDR1 and CDR2 (germline): KGHSY, FQNENV. Trimming stripped 3 bases from V and 2 bases from J, with 9 bases between. The CDR3 has 14 amino acids. CDR3 nucleotide sequence: TGTGCCAGCAGCCAGAAGGAGCTCACAGATACGCAGTATTTT. Protein sequence: CASSQKELTDTQYF.

The chain links TRBV9 to TRBJ2-7, with a possible D match to TRBD1 (6 bases). The length of the CDR3 is 16 residues. V was pared by 4 bases and J by 2 bases, with 19 bases between. CDR1 SGDLS and CDR2 YYNGEE come from the germline V gene. The CDR3 protein is CASSPSGGAPTYEQYF. The CDR3 DNA reads as TGTGCCAGCAGCCCCTCTGGGGGCGCACCTACCTACGAGCAGTACTTC.

This chain uses TRBV5-4 with TRBJ2-5, with D possibly being TRBD1 or TRBD2 (6 bases each). V lost 6 bases to trimming and J lost 5 bases, with 20 bases between them. CDR1 and CDR2 (germline): SGHNT, YYREEE (reference sequence). The CDR3 covers 15 residues. In DNA form, the CDR3 reads TGTGCCAGCACAACCCAGACAGGCCGGGGGGAGACCCAGTACTTC. Translated: CASTTQTGRGETQYF. The full variable domain, rest sourced from reference TRBV5-4 and TRBJ2-5, is ETGVTQSPTHLIKTRGQQVTLRCSSQSGHNTVSWYQQALGQGPQFIFQYYREEENGRGNFPPRFSGLQFPNYSSELNVNALELDDSALYLCASTTQTGRGETQYFGPGTRLLVL.

This sequence joins TRBV5-1 and TRBJ2-1; 8 nucleotides line up with TRBD1. V was clipped by 0 bases and J by 10 bases; unmatched bases: 9. This CDR3 comprises 15 residues. CDR1 is SGHRS and CDR2 is YFSETQ in the germline V gene. This CDR3 is CASSLGRGRGSEQFF. The CDR3 DNA reads as TGCGCCAGCAGCTTGGGCAGGGGGCGCGGAAGCGAGCAGTTCTTC.

This chain links TRBV27 with TRBJ1-1; D possibly corresponds to TRBD1 (6 bases). The CDR3 runs 16 residues. Germline V CDR1 and CDR2: MNHEY, SMNVEV (reference sequence). The V and J ends lost 3 bases and 1 base respectively, with 15 bases between them. This CDR3 reads CASSFFPRTENTEAFF. The CDR3, as DNA: TGTGCCAGCAGTTTCTTCCCACGGACAGAGAACACTGAAGCTTTCTTT.

The J gene is TRBJ1-6, the V gene TRBV9; 10 bases are a match to TRBD1. Germline CDR1 and CDR2: SGDLS and YYNGEE. V shed 0 bases and J 8 bases; nucleotides not matched to a gene: 5. The CDR3 length is 16 residues. This chain's CDR3 is CASSVDWGTGDSPLHF. As DNA, the CDR3 is TGTGCCAGCAGCGTAGATTGGGGGACAGGGGATTCACCCCTCCACTTT.

The chain combines TRBV5-5 with TRBJ2-7; D call uncertain. Germline CDR1 reads SGHKS; CDR2 reads YYEKEE (reference sequence). CDR3 length: 16 residues. Trimming took off 0 bases at V and 4 bases at J, with 17 bases between the two ends. The DNA for the CDR3 is TGTGCCAGCAGCTTGGCGGCAGTCCAGTCTATTTACGAGCAGTACTTC. Protein sequence: CASSLAAVQSIYEQYF. The complete variable domain, with remaining parts taken from reference TRBV5-5 and TRBJ2-7, reads DAGVTQSPTHLIKTRGQQVTLRCSPISGHKSVSWYQQVLGQGPQFIFQYYEKEERGRGNFPDRFSARQFPNYSSELNVNALLLGDSALYLCASSLAAVQSIYEQYFGPGTRLTVT.

The chain couples TRBV28 to TRBJ2-3; the D gene is possibly TRBD1 (6 bases). V was trimmed by 3 bases and J by 2 bases, leaving 12 bases between them. Germline CDR1 and CDR2: MDHEN and SYDVKM. The CDR3 loop spans 15 amino acids. For the CDR3, the DNA is TGTGCCAGCAGTTTTTTGGACAGTTTCACAGATACGCAGTATTTT. Protein: CASSFLDSFTDTQYF.

The gene calls are TRBV30 and TRBJ2-1; 13 bases agree with TRBD2. Germline lookup yields CDR1 GTSNPN and CDR2 SVGIG (reference sequence). The J segment lost 10 bases and the V segment lost 8 bases, leaving 14 bases of the junction unmatched. This CDR3 has 15 amino acids. The DNA of the CDR3 is TGTGCCCGAAATAAGGGACTAGCGGGAACGCAGGAGCAGTTCTTC. It is translated as CARNKGLAGTQEQFF.

The chain uses TRBV7-2 and TRBJ1-2; the match to TRBD1 covers 8 bases. Trimming removed 5 bases from V and 1 base from J; junction bases left unmatched: 9. Germline lookup yields CDR1 SGHTA and CDR2 FQGNSA. The CDR3 extends over 16 amino acids. For the CDR3, the DNA is TGTGCCAGCAGCGCTACCTCAGGGGGCCTTAACTATGGCTACACCTTC. Encoded protein: CASSATSGGLNYGYTF. The full variable domain, in which reference TRBV7-2 and TRBJ1-2 provide the parts outside the CDR3, is GAGVSQSPSNKVTEKGKDVELRCDPISGHTALYWYRQSLGQGLEFLIYFQGNSAPDKSGLPSDRFSAERTGGSVSTLTIQRTQQEDSAVYLCASSATSGGLNYGYTFGSGTRLTVV.